This TCR beta chain was recorded in a study of blood T cell repertoires in COVID-19. Background on the study: Some COVID-19 samples were acute and others convalescent; all came from the United States, Italy and Spain.

This CDR3 spans 15 amino acids. Looked up from germline, CDR1 is LNHDA and CDR2 is SQIVND (reference sequence). J was trimmed by 8 bases and V by 6 bases; bases with no gene match: 10. Repertoires were generated with immunoSEQ multiplex PCR, while TCRdb's copy carries only in-frame clones and drops some. Found here are 150,000 or so clones, roughly 86% of them singletons; the top ten hold approximately 16%. The TCR comes from a human donor with acute or convalescent COVID-19. The donor label of this sample is uncertain. This sequence joins TRBV19 and TRBJ1-6; 7 bases map to TRBD1. Material for sequencing was peripheral blood. Here the CDR3 reads CASSPQGRGDSPLHF. CDR3 nucleotide sequence: TGTGCCAGTAGCCCACAGGGGCGTGGGGATTCACCCCTCCACTTT.